These T cell receptor beta chains were read from a single sample in a study of blood T cell repertoires in COVID-19. Generated by immunoSEQ multiplex PCR, the TCRdb table keeps only in-frame clones and is missing some. This sample carries 250,000 to 350,000 clones, approximately 90% of them seen once, and the ten largest clones take about 2%. The sequenced sample was peripheral blood. Receptors originate from a young man with active or convalescent COVID-19. CDR3s include the opening cysteine and the closing phenylalanine or tryptophan. The order of the fields is J gene, D gene, clone size, V gene, CDR3 DNA, CDR3 protein. The D gene is left open where the match is weak. Only some rows state a clone size, as once, few, many or a class for expanded clones.

j_gene: TRBJ2-7; d_gene: .; abundance: once; v_gene: TRBV28; CDR3nt: TGTGCCAGCAGTCCGCAGACAGGCTCCTACGAGCAGTACTTC; CDR3aa: CASSPQTGSYEQYF
j_gene: TRBJ2-7; d_gene: .; abundance: once; v_gene: TRBV4-1; CDR3nt: TGCGCCAGCAGCCCTAACCGCCTAGCGCGAGACCTCTACGAGCAGTACTTC; CDR3aa: CASSPNRLARDLYEQYF
j_gene: TRBJ2-3; d_gene: TRBD2; abundance: .; v_gene: TRBV7-2; CDR3nt: TGTGCCAGCAGCTTGACTAGCGGGAGGCGCACAGATACGCAGTATTTT; CDR3aa: CASSLTSGRRTDTQYF
j_gene: TRBJ1-4; d_gene: .; abundance: .; v_gene: TRBV5-8; CDR3nt: TGTGCCAGCAGCTTGTCAGGGCGAAGGAAACTGTTTTTT; CDR3aa: CASSLSGRRKLFF
j_gene: TRBJ1-3; d_gene: .; abundance: .; v_gene: TRBV9; CDR3nt: TGTGCCAGCAGCGTAGTTCCTACTGGAAACACCATATATTTT; CDR3aa: CASSVVPTGNTIYF
j_gene: TRBJ1-6; d_gene: .; abundance: .; v_gene: TRBV5-1; CDR3nt: TGCGCCAGCAGCTTGAGTGATACTTCAAATTCACCCCTCCACTTT; CDR3aa: CASSLSDTSNSPLHF
j_gene: TRBJ2-5; d_gene: TRBD1; abundance: .; v_gene: TRBV5-6; CDR3nt: TGTGCCAGCAGCTCTCCTAGGACAGGGGGCTTACAAGAGACCCAGTACTTC; CDR3aa: CASSSPRTGGLQETQYF
j_gene: TRBJ2-4; d_gene: TRBD2; abundance: .; v_gene: TRBV7-8; CDR3nt: TGTGCCAGCAGCTTGGGGGGGGTCTCCAAAAACATTCAGTACTTC; CDR3aa: CASSLGGVSKNIQYF
j_gene: TRBJ2-3; d_gene: TRBD2; abundance: .; v_gene: TRBV6-6; CDR3nt: TGTGCCAGCAGTCGTGCTAGCGGGAGACCACCCGGGGATACGCAGTATTTT; CDR3aa: CASSRASGRPPGDTQYF
j_gene: TRBJ2-7; d_gene: .; abundance: .; v_gene: TRBV7-6; CDR3nt: TGTGCCAGCAGCCAGACATTAGACTCCTACGAGCAGTACTTC; CDR3aa: CASSQTLDSYEQYF
j_gene: TRBJ1-2; d_gene: TRBD1; abundance: .; v_gene: TRBV28; CDR3nt: TGTGCCAGCACCGCTCCCGACAGGGTGAACACCTTC; CDR3aa: CASTAPDRVNTF
j_gene: TRBJ1-1; d_gene: .; abundance: .; v_gene: TRBV14; CDR3nt: TGTGCCAGCAGCCAAGAAGAGTGGGCAGGGTCCACCTCTGAAGCTTTCTTT; CDR3aa: CASSQEEWAGSTSEAFF
j_gene: TRBJ2-1; d_gene: .; abundance: .; v_gene: TRBV5-6; CDR3nt: TGTGCCAGCAGCTTGGCAATAGCGGAGCCCTACAATGAGCAGTTCTTC; CDR3aa: CASSLAIAEPYNEQFF
j_gene: TRBJ1-1; d_gene: TRBD1; abundance: once; v_gene: TRBV5-8; CDR3nt: TGTGCCAGCAGCTTTTCAGGGGGCACTGAAGCTTTCTTT; CDR3aa: CASSFSGGTEAFF
j_gene: TRBJ2-7; d_gene: TRBD1; abundance: .; v_gene: TRBV5-1; CDR3nt: TGCGCCAGCAGCACCGGGACAGGGGGTTCCTACGAGCAGTACTTC; CDR3aa: CASSTGTGGSYEQYF
j_gene: TRBJ2-5; d_gene: TRBD2; abundance: .; v_gene: TRBV14; CDR3nt: TGTGCCAGCAGCCAAGTAGCAGCGGGGCAGACCCAGTACTTC; CDR3aa: CASSQVAAGQTQYF
j_gene: TRBJ1-5; d_gene: .; abundance: .; v_gene: TRBV5-1; CDR3nt: TGCGCCAGCAGCTTGGACAGGCCTGATCAGCCCCAGCATTTT; CDR3aa: CASSLDRPDQPQHF
j_gene: TRBJ1-5; d_gene: .; abundance: .; v_gene: TRBV11-2; CDR3nt: TGTGCCAGCAGCTTAGGGAGGCCAGGGGCCTATAGCAATCAGCCCCAGCATTTT; CDR3aa: CASSLGRPGAYSNQPQHF
j_gene: TRBJ2-1; d_gene: TRBD2; abundance: .; v_gene: TRBV15; CDR3nt: TGTGCCACCAGCAGAGATCTACTAGCGGGGGATAATGAGCAGTTCTTC; CDR3aa: CATSRDLLAGDNEQFF
j_gene: TRBJ2-6; d_gene: TRBD1; abundance: .; v_gene: TRBV5-1; CDR3nt: TGCGCCAGCAGGGGGGACAGGGGTTTAAGTGGGGCCAACGTCCTGACTTTC; CDR3aa: CASRGDRGLSGANVLTF
j_gene: TRBJ2-7; d_gene: TRBD1; abundance: .; v_gene: TRBV2; CDR3nt: TGTGCCAGCATACAGGGGTTCAAGAATTACGAGCAGTACTTC; CDR3aa: CASIQGFKNYEQYF
j_gene: TRBJ1-1; d_gene: .; abundance: .; v_gene: TRBV5-1; CDR3nt: TGCGCCAGCAGAAATGAGTTTGGGCGAACATTGAACACTGAAGCTTTCTTT; CDR3aa: CASRNEFGRTLNTEAFF
j_gene: TRBJ1-5; d_gene: .; abundance: .; v_gene: TRBV27; CDR3nt: TGTGCCAGCAGTCCGTCCAGGGTGGGGATTTATCAGCCCCAGCATTTT; CDR3aa: CASSPSRVGIYQPQHF
j_gene: TRBJ1-3; d_gene: .; abundance: once; v_gene: TRBV7-9; CDR3nt: TGTGCCAGCAGCTTAGTTGGTCAGTTAAACTCTGGAAACACCATATATTTT; CDR3aa: CASSLVGQLNSGNTIYF
j_gene: TRBJ2-5; d_gene: TRBD2; abundance: .; v_gene: TRBV7-9; CDR3nt: TGTGCCAGCAGCTTAGGCGGTAGCGGGAAGGAGACCCAGTACTTC; CDR3aa: CASSLGGSGKETQYF
j_gene: TRBJ2-7; d_gene: .; abundance: .; v_gene: TRBV7-9; CDR3nt: TGTGCCAGCAGCTTAGGGCAGTTGGAGCAGTACTTC; CDR3aa: CASSLGQLEQYF
j_gene: TRBJ2-3; d_gene: TRBD1; abundance: .; v_gene: TRBV27; CDR3nt: TGTGCCAGCAGTCCCGGACAGGGGGGCACAGATACGCAGTATTTT; CDR3aa: CASSPGQGGTDTQYF
j_gene: TRBJ1-5; d_gene: .; abundance: few; v_gene: TRBV5-1; CDR3nt: TGCGCCAGCAGCTTGGACCCCAGTAAGCCCCAGCATTTT; CDR3aa: CASSLDPSKPQHF
j_gene: TRBJ2-3; d_gene: .; abundance: .; v_gene: TRBV4-1; CDR3nt: TGCGCCAGCAGCCAGGGAAGGGGGATATCTGATACGCAGTATTTT; CDR3aa: CASSQGRGISDTQYF
j_gene: TRBJ1-1; d_gene: .; abundance: .; v_gene: TRBV4-2; CDR3nt: TGTGCCAGCAGCCAGGGACTCGGGGGAGTTGATACTGAAGCTTTCTTT; CDR3aa: CASSQGLGGVDTEAFF
j_gene: TRBJ2-3; d_gene: TRBD2; abundance: once; v_gene: TRBV7-2; CDR3nt: TGTGCCAGCAGCTTAGCACGGGCGGGGGGGGCAGATACGCAGTATTTT; CDR3aa: CASSLARAGGADTQYF
j_gene: TRBJ2-1; d_gene: .; abundance: .; v_gene: TRBV9; CDR3nt: TGTGCCAGCAGCGTAGATCCCGGGTCCTACAATGAGCAGTTCTTC; CDR3aa: CASSVDPGSYNEQFF
j_gene: TRBJ2-3; d_gene: TRBD2; abundance: .; v_gene: TRBV19; CDR3nt: TGTGCCAGTAGTTATACGCGGGGGTTGAGCACAGATACGCAGTATTTT; CDR3aa: CASSYTRGLSTDTQYF
j_gene: TRBJ1-5; d_gene: .; abundance: .; v_gene: TRBV5-8; CDR3nt: TGTGCCAGCAGCCGAGACCTGCGACAGCAGCCCCAGCATTTT; CDR3aa: CASSRDLRQQPQHF
j_gene: TRBJ1-1; d_gene: .; abundance: .; v_gene: TRBV6-5; CDR3nt: TGTGCCAGCAGCCCGCTGGACAGAATGAACACTGAAGCTTTCTTT; CDR3aa: CASSPLDRMNTEAFF
j_gene: TRBJ2-1; d_gene: .; abundance: .; v_gene: TRBV7-6; CDR3nt: TGTGCCAGCAGCCCCCTCCGGGGGTCCTACAATGAGCAGTTCTTC; CDR3aa: CASSPLRGSYNEQFF
j_gene: TRBJ2-2; d_gene: .; abundance: .; v_gene: TRBV19; CDR3nt: TGTGCCAGTAGTATTGCCCCGGTTGCCGGGGAGCTGTTTTTT; CDR3aa: CASSIAPVAGELFF
j_gene: TRBJ2-1; d_gene: TRBD2; abundance: .; v_gene: TRBV6-4; CDR3nt: TGTGCCAGCAGTATACTAGCGGGAGGGCCGAATGAGCAGTTCTTC; CDR3aa: CASSILAGGPNEQFF
j_gene: TRBJ2-5; d_gene: .; abundance: .; v_gene: TRBV19; CDR3nt: TGTGCCAGTAGTACCCTCGGACGATCCCCAGGGGCAGAGACCCAGTACTTC; CDR3aa: CASSTLGRSPGAETQYF
j_gene: TRBJ2-5; d_gene: TRBD2; abundance: .; v_gene: TRBV11-2; CDR3nt: TGTGCCAGCAGCTTATATCCGCTGGAGGGAGGGGATCAAGAGACCCAGTACTTC; CDR3aa: CASSLYPLEGGDQETQYF
j_gene: TRBJ2-7; d_gene: TRBD1; abundance: .; v_gene: TRBV11-2; CDR3nt: TGTGCCAGCAGCTCCCCCCGGACAGGGAACTACGAGCAGTACTTC; CDR3aa: CASSSPRTGNYEQYF
j_gene: TRBJ2-7; d_gene: TRBD1; abundance: once; v_gene: TRBV5-1; CDR3nt: TGCGCCAGCAGCCCGGGACAGGGGGAGGGGTACGAGCAGTACTTC; CDR3aa: CASSPGQGEGYEQYF
j_gene: TRBJ2-2; d_gene: .; abundance: .; v_gene: TRBV4-3; CDR3nt: TGCGCCAGCAGCCAAGAATGGCTAGTGGCCACCGGGGAGCTGTTTTTT; CDR3aa: CASSQEWLVATGELFF
j_gene: TRBJ2-5; d_gene: TRBD1; abundance: .; v_gene: TRBV5-1; CDR3nt: TGCGCCAGCAGCTTGAGGCAGGGGGCATTAGAAGAGACCCAGTACTTC; CDR3aa: CASSLRQGALEETQYF
j_gene: TRBJ2-4; d_gene: TRBD1; abundance: .; v_gene: TRBV5-4; CDR3nt: TGTGCCAGCAGCTCCCGGACAGGGTCCAAAAACATTCAGTACTTC; CDR3aa: CASSSRTGSKNIQYF